The text below deals with one T cell receptor beta chain. Trimming at V came to 0 bases and at J to 2 bases, leaving 5 bases not matched to a gene. Germline V gene data show CDR1 as SGDLS and CDR2 as YYNGEE. The CDR3 covers 16 residues. The source of the sample is a study of blood T cell repertoires in COVID-19. Turning to the study itself: Acute-phase and convalescent COVID-19 samples originated in the United States, Italy and Spain. In each case, the material was cDNA or gDNA derived from T cells, B-cell-depleted T cells, or PBMCs.

Original processing methods: Quantification of nucleated cells was approximated via reference gene primer amplification. Sequencing was performed with immunoSEQ multiplex PCR; in TCRdb, only in-frame clones are kept and a portion is missing. Clone size and the V and J calls come from that table; the DNA yielded D and trimming. The data show 25,000 to 35,000 clones, approximately 80% seen once. The chain combines TRBV9 with TRBJ2-5; 9 bases fit TRBD1. The sequenced sample was peripheral blood. This receptor was taken from a woman older than 75 with acute or convalescent COVID-19. The CDR3 is CASSVGTGVGQETQYF. DNA for the CDR3: TGTGCCAGCAGCGTAGGGACAGGGGTGGGGCAAGAGACCCAGTACTTC.